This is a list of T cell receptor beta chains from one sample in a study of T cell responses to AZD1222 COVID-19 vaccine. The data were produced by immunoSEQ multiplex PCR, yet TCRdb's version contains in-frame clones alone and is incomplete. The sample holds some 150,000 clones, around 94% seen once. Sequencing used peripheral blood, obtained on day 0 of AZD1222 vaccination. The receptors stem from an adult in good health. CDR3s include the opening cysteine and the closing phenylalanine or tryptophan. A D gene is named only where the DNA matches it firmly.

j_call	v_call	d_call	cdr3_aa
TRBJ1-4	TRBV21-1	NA	CASSKGQINEKLFF
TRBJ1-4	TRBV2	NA	CASSDAAMKLFF
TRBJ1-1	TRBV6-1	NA	CASSERVESTEAFF
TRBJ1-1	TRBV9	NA	CASSVAWQNTEAFF
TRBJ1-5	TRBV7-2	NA	CASSLRSFRGQPQHF
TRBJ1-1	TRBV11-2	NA	CASSLGLDTEAFF
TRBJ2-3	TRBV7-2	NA	CASSLNRVSTDTQYF
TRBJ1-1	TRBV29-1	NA	CSVTGITEAFF
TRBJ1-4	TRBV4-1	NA	CASSQDQYGSGRNEKLFF
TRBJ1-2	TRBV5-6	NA	CASSLAGSRNYGYTF
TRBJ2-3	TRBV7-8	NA	CASTIKGTDTQYF
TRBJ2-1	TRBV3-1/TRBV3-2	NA	CASSQVGREQFF
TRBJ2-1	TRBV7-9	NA	CASSSLMAGKGYSYNEQFF
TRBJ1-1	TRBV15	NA	CATSRVGRGTLGTEAFF
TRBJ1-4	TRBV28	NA	CASSLFVIVGGGEKLFF
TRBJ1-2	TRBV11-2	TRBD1	CASSLETGGGYTF
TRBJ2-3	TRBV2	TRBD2	CASNGVAGVEVTQYF
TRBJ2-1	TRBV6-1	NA	CASSEEDEQFF
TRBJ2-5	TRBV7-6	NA	CASSLGGTPKGTQYF
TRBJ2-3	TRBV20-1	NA	CSAKLGDTQYF
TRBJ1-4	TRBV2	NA	CASRRGSTNEKLFF
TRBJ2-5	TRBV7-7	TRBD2	CASSLLSSGGPKTQYF
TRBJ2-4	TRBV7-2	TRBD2	CASSPRGGTTKNIQYF
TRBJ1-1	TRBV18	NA	CASSKSSERTEAFF
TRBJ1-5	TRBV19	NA	CASSFWSNQPQHF
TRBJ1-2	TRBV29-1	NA	CSVDGYTF
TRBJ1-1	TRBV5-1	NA	CASSFGTGTEAFF
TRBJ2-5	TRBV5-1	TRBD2	CASRLIAGGQETQYF
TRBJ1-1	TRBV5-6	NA	CASSSWGANTEAFF
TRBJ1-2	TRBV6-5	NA	CASSPMGVGGYTF
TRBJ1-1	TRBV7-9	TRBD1	CASSQRTGPNTEAFF
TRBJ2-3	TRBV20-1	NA	CSASIRFGDTQYF
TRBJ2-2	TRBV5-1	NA	CASSLSANTGELFF
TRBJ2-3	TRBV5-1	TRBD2	CASSTGLATDTQYF
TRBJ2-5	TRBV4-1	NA	CASSQGVVLQETQYF
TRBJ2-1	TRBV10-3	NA	CAISESAGGYNEQFF
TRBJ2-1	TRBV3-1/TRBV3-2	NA	CASSLNTGEQFF
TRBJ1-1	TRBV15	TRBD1	CATSRGTGRTEAFF
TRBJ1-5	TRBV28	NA	CASTEGGARQINQPQHF
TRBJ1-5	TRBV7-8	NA	CASSIRRISNQPQHF
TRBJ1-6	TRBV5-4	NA	CASSPSGLTTPLHF
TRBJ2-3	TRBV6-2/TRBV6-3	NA	CASSYLPAGRSTDTQYF
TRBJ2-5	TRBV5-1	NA	CASRPGTSQETQYF
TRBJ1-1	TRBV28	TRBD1	CASSFGQGKAFF
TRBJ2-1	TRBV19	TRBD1	CASSITGQGQNNEQFF
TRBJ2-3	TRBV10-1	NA	CASFSGRGGSESLSTDTQYF
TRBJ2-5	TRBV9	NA	CASSSSRPETQYF
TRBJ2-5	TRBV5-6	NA	CASSLGRGLQETQYF